These 18 T cell receptor beta chains were sequenced from one sample in a study of shared clonotypes between healthy human individuals. Profiling relied on immunoSEQ multiplex PCR, and the TCRdb table lists in-frame clones only, not all of them. The sample lists roughly 2,000,000 clones; about 95% were seen once. Cells designated naive CD8 were CD45RO-negative and were positively selected for CCR7, with terminally differentiated effector memory CD45RA+ cells excluded. The specimen was naive CD8+ T cells sorted from blood. These receptors were obtained from a man aged 18 to 29 in good health.

CDR3 sequence (DNA): TGTGCCAGCAGTTTCCTTAGACAGCGGACCTACAATGAGCAGTTCTTC. It specifies CASSFLRQRTYNEQFF. V gene TRBV28 combines with J gene TRBJ2-1; either TRBD1 or TRBD2 may supply D (5 bases each). CDR1 and CDR2 from the germline V gene are MDHEN and SYDVKM. Trimming shortened V by 3 bases and J by 2 bases, and 14 bases separated the two germline ends. The CDR3 extends over 16 amino acids.

The rearrangement links TRBV6-5 to TRBJ2-7; 7 bases map to TRBD1. The ends lost 1 base at V and 3 bases at J; junction bases unmatched: 6. Germline CDR1 MNHEY, CDR2 SVGAGI. The CDR3 loop spans 15 amino acids. The CDR3 region is CASSYWSGQHYEQYF. The CDR3 nucleotides are TGTGCCAGCAGTTACTGGTCGGGACAGCACTACGAGCAGTACTTC.

The rearrangement joins TRBV4-1 to TRBJ1-5, with D tentatively TRBD1 (5 bases). The V gene's germline CDR1 is MGHRA and CDR2 YSYEKL. The length of the CDR3 is 19 residues. The V and J ends lost 1 base and 3 bases respectively, with 22 bases between them. The CDR3: CASSQVGGRVRLDNQPQHF. CDR3 sequence (DNA): TGCGCCAGCAGCCAAGTCGGCGGCAGGGTCAGGTTGGACAATCAGCCCCAGCATTTT.

To note about this clone: A junction end diverges from the germline sequence, so it may reflect a read error. V gene TRBV29-1 combines with J gene TRBJ2-1, with 11 bases lining up with TRBD2. The CDR3 has 15 residues. CDR1 SQVTM and CDR2 ANQGSEA come from the germline V gene. CDR3 bases: TGCAGCGTCGAAGGGACTAGCGGACAATACAATGAGCAGTTCTTC. Encoded protein: CSVEGTSGQYNEQFF.

The rearrangement links TRBV5-6 to TRBJ1-2; the D gene is possibly TRBD1 (5 bases). Deletions cut 3 bases from V and 7 bases from J, with 22 bases between. Germline CDR1 and CDR2: SGHDT and YYEEEE. The CDR3 spans 16 residues. CDR3 in amino acids: CASSSALGEVRAGYTF. The CDR3 nucleotides are TGTGCCAGCAGCTCCGCCCTGGGGGAGGTCAGGGCTGGCTACACCTTC.

The count of this clone is one. This chain uses TRBV14 with TRBJ2-5, with D tentatively TRBD2 (6 bases). The CDR3 sequence is 14 residues long. Trimming left V 4 bases short and J 0 bases short, with 9 bases between. From germline, CDR1 is SGHDN and CDR2 FVKESK. The CDR3 DNA is TGTGCCAGCAGCCCTGGAGGGAACCAAGAGACCCAGTACTTC. Its protein product is CASSPGGNQETQYF. The variable domain in full, with the rest retrieved from reference TRBV14 and TRBJ2-5, is EAGVTQFPSHSVIEKGQTVTLRCDPISGHDNLYWYRRVMGKEIKFLLHFVKESKQDESGMPNNRFLAERTGGTYSTLKVQPAELEDSGVYFCASSPGGNQETQYFGPGTRLLVL.

The genes are TRBV4-3 and TRBJ2-7; D gene uncertain. The CDR3 extends over 14 amino acids. Germline V lookup: CDR1 LGHNA, CDR2 YSLEER. Trimming shortened V by 4 bases and J by 0 bases, and 10 bases separated the two germline ends. In DNA, the CDR3 is TGCGCCAGCAGCCTAGGATCGAGCTCCTACGAGCAGTACTTC. Its translation: CASSLGSSSYEQYF.

This chain uses TRBV6-6 with TRBJ2-7, with a tentative D call TRBD1 (5 bases). Germline assignment: CDR1 MNHNY and CDR2 SVGAGI (reference sequence). The CDR3 is made up of 14 amino acids. V shed 2 bases and J shed 2 bases, with 10 bases lying between them. CDR3 nucleotide sequence: TGTGCCAGCAGTTACATCACAGGAGCCTACGAGCAGTACTTC. Protein sequence: CASSYITGAYEQYF.

The gene calls are TRBV5-4 and TRBJ2-1; D not resolved. The CDR3 has 13 residues. Germline lookup yields CDR1 SGHNT and CDR2 YYREEE (reference sequence). The V end lost 4 bases, the J end lost 0 bases, and 5 bases lay between the germline ends. For the CDR3, the DNA is TGTGCCAGCAGCCGAGACTCCTACAATGAGCAGTTCTTC. This encodes CASSRDSYNEQFF.

To note about this clone: The germline gene is not matched at one end of the junction; a read error may be the cause. The sample holds other DNA sequences that translate to the same CDR3. The CDR3 region has the DNA TGCGCCAGCAGTTTGGACACGTACGAGCAGTACTTC. Translation gives CASSLDTYEQYF. The chain employs TRBV5-1 and TRBJ2-7; TRBD1 might be the D (5 bases). The CDR3 sequence is 12 residues long. The germline gives CDR1 SGHRS, CDR2 YFSETQ.

The chain carries TRBV4-3 and TRBJ2-5, with D perhaps TRBD2 (5 bases). The DNA end is a closer match to TRBJ2-7, so the J assignment may be wrong. The CDR3 extends over 13 amino acids. CDR1 and CDR2 (germline): LGHNA, YSLEER. The CDR3 loop reads CASSQVTGFEQYF. DNA of the CDR3: TGCGCCAGCAGCCAAGTGACGGGGTTCGAGCAGTACTTC.

This rearrangement joins TRBV15 to TRBJ1-5; TRBD1 is a possible D gene (6 bases). The CDR3 has 14 residues. V lost 1 base and J 6 bases, leaving 10 bases between the germline ends. Germline V gene data show CDR1 as LNHNV and CDR2 as YYDKDF (reference sequence). CDR3 in DNA: TGTGCCACCAGCAGAGGGGAGGGGGGTCAGCCCCAGCATTTT. This codes for CATSRGEGGQPQHF.

This chain uses TRBV5-1 with TRBJ1-4; D remains unclear. The CDR3 is 13 amino acids. The V end lost 1 base, the J end lost 8 bases, and 9 bases lay between the germline ends. Germline values: CDR1 SGHRS, CDR2 YFSETQ. CDR3 amino acids: CASSLRVAEKLFF. The CDR3 nucleotides read TGCGCCAGCAGCTTGAGGGTTGCCGAAAAACTGTTTTTT.

The chain links TRBV14 to TRBJ2-5; D is ambiguous. Trimming removed 0 bases from V and 7 bases from J, with 18 bases in between. The CDR3 covers 16 residues. The V gene's germline CDR1 is SGHDN and CDR2 FVKESK. CDR3 nucleotide sequence: TGTGCCAGCAGCCAAGATGAATGGGCCGCCTCGGGGACCCAGTACTTC. Translated: CASSQDEWAASGTQYF.

The chain is built from TRBV27 and TRBJ1-2, with D hard to call. CDR3 length: 13 amino acids. V was pared by 2 bases and J by 8 bases, with 12 bases between. Germline V gives CDR1 MNHEY, CDR2 SMNVEV (reference sequence). The DNA for the CDR3 is TGTGCCAGCAGTTTAGGGTCCAGTATGGGCTACACCTTC. Translated, it gives CASSLGSSMGYTF.

The genes are TRBV5-1 and TRBJ1-3, with D possibly TRBD1 on 5 matching bases. Germline lookup yields CDR1 SGHRS and CDR2 YFSETQ. The CDR3 has 15 amino acids. Trimming removed 4 bases from V and 0 bases from J, with 11 bases in between. The CDR3 coding sequence is TGCGCCAGCAGCGTCGGGACCCTCTCTGGAAACACCATATATTTT. Translated, it gives CASSVGTLSGNTIYF. Full variable domain (rest looked up from reference TRBV5-1 and TRBJ1-3): KAGVTQTPRYLIKTRGQQVTLSCSPISGHRSVSWYQQTPGQGLQFLFEYFSETQRNKGNFPGRFSGRQFSNSRSEMNVSTLELGDSALYLCASSVGTLSGNTIYFGEGSWLTVV.

As concerns this clone: The sample carries other DNA sequences with the same CDR3. The chain combines TRBV14 with TRBJ2-7, with 7 bases aligning to TRBD1. V was clipped by 1 base and J by 0 bases; unmatched bases: 3. Germline V gene lookup returns CDR1 SGHDN and CDR2 FVKESK. The CDR3 loop spans 15 amino acids. The CDR3 region has the DNA TGTGCCAGCAGCCAAGGACAGGGATCCTCCTACGAGCAGTACTTC. This gives the protein CASSQGQGSSYEQYF.

The rearrangement links TRBV4-1 to TRBJ2-7, with 9 positions matching TRBD1. CDR1 MGHRA and CDR2 YSYEKL come from the germline V gene. Germline trimming cut 4 bases from V and 9 bases from J; bases unmatched to any gene: 4. CDR3 length equals 12 residues. The CDR3, as DNA: TGCGCCAGCAGCCCGGGACAGGGTGTGCAGTACTTC. Encoded protein: CASSPGQGVQYF.